Following are 12 T cell receptor beta chains from one sample sequenced in a study of cytomegalovirus exposure and HLA in healthy donors. The PCR ran on 60 Vbeta and 13 Jbeta primers. Some clones are missing from TCRdb's copy, which holds only in-frame ones; the method was immunoSEQ multiplex PCR. This table holds about 190,000 clones. Material for sequencing was PBMCs. These receptors were taken from a young woman in good health and CMV-seropositive.

The chain is built from TRBV20-1 and TRBJ1-4; no definite D call. Trimming shortened V by 2 bases and J by 7 bases, and 2 bases separated the two germline ends. CDR1 is DFQATT and CDR2 is SNEGSKA in the germline V gene (reference sequence). The CDR3 is made up of 10 amino acids. CDR3 sequence reads: CSARREKLFF. The CDR3 nucleotides are TGCAGTGCTAGACGTGAAAAACTGTTTTTT.

The J gene is TRBJ2-7, the V gene TRBV27; 9 bases map to TRBD2. The CDR3 totals 12 residues. Germline CDR1 and CDR2: MNHEY and SMNVEV (reference sequence). V was clipped by 8 bases and J by 2 bases; unmatched bases: 1. The DNA for the CDR3 is TGTGCCAGCGAGCGGGGGGCCTACGAGCAGTACTTC. Encoded protein: CASERGAYEQYF.

The chain employs TRBV6-1 and TRBJ2-3; D unresolved. This CDR3 is 15 amino acids long. Trimming cost V 2 bases and J 0 bases, with 9 bases left between them. The V gene's germline CDR1 is MNHNS and CDR2 SASEGT. The CDR3 is CASSEFSVSTDTQYF. The CDR3 coding sequence is TGTGCCAGCAGTGAATTTTCGGTTAGCACAGATACGCAGTATTTT.

The chain joins TRBV5-4 to TRBJ2-7; D perhaps matches TRBD1 (5 bases). V was shortened by 0 bases and J by 7 bases, with 14 bases between the two germline ends. The germline V gene has CDR1 SGHNT and CDR2 YYREEE (reference sequence). The CDR3 spans 14 residues. In DNA, the CDR3 is TGTGCCAGCAGCTTGGGTGGGGCAGCGAGGGAGCAGTACTTC. Its translation: CASSLGGAAREQYF.

With respect to this clone: The sample carries other DNA sequences with the same CDR3. This chain connects TRBV5-1 to TRBJ1-1; D ambiguous. Germline values: CDR1 SGHRS, CDR2 YFSETQ. CDR3 length: 15 amino acids. Trimming shortened V by 0 bases and J by 6 bases, and 15 bases separated the two germline ends. In nucleotides, the CDR3 is TGCGCCAGCAGCTTGGGGGAGGGCCGGGTAGCTGAAGCTTTCTTT. This sequence encodes CASSLGEGRVAEAFF.

This chain connects TRBV6-6 to TRBJ1-1; a weak D match, TRBD1 (6 bases). The V gene's germline CDR1 is MNHNY and CDR2 SVGAGI (reference sequence). The V end lost 0 bases, the J end lost 10 bases, and 15 bases lay between the germline ends. The CDR3 length is 14 residues. The DNA of the CDR3 is TGTGCCAGCAGTTACTCGATTCAGGGGCGGGTAGCTTTCTTT. Its protein is CASSYSIQGRVAFF.

The chain joins TRBV25-1 to TRBJ2-2; 12 positions agree with TRBD1. There are 16 residues in the CDR3. The germline CDR1 and CDR2 sequences are MGHDK and SYGVNS. The ends lost 6 bases at V and 5 bases at J; junction bases unmatched: 7. CDR3 protein: CASSRRDRGRTGELFF. The CDR3, as DNA: TGTGCCAGCAGCAGACGGGACAGGGGGCGAACCGGGGAGCTGTTTTTT.

The V call is TRBV6-5, the J call TRBJ2-7; 7 nucleotides agree with TRBD2. The germline CDR1 and CDR2 sequences are MNHEY and SVGAGI. CDR3 length: 14 residues. Unmatched junction bases numbered 8, after V lost 5 bases and J lost 4 bases. Here the CDR3 reads CASSPQGGEYEQYF. The CDR3, as DNA: TGTGCCAGCAGTCCCCAGGGAGGGGAGTACGAGCAGTACTTC.

The chain couples TRBV7-8 to TRBJ2-7; 10 bases match TRBD2. Per germline, CDR1 SGHVS and CDR2 FQNEAQ. This CDR3 has 17 amino acids. Trimming removed 6 bases from V and 5 bases from J; junction bases left unmatched: 16. The DNA for the CDR3 is TGTGCCAGCAGTTCCCCCTTCCCGGGACTAGCGAACCACGAGCAGTACTTC. Translated: CASSSPFPGLANHEQYF.

The V call is TRBV5-5, the J call TRBJ1-2; no reliable D call. The CDR3 loop spans 13 amino acids. In germline, CDR1 is SGHKS, CDR2 YYEKEE (reference sequence). V shed 4 bases and J shed 4 bases, with 11 bases lying between them. Written as DNA, the CDR3 is TGTGCCAGCAGCATTACAGAGATCTATGGCTACACCTTC. Translated, it gives CASSITEIYGYTF. Using reference TRBV5-5 and TRBJ1-2 for the parts outside the CDR3, the full variable domain is DAGVTQSPTHLIKTRGQQVTLRCSPISGHKSVSWYQQVLGQGPQFIFQYYEKEERGRGNFPDRFSARQFPNYSSELNVNALLLGDSALYLCASSITEIYGYTFGSGTRLTVV.

DNA for the CDR3: TGTGCCAGCAGTTGGGCCGAATACAATGAGCAGTTCTTC. Protein product: CASSWAEYNEQFF. The V and J genes are TRBV6-5 and TRBJ2-1; no clear D. The ends were cut back, 4 bases at V and 4 bases at J, with 8 bases in the middle. The CDR3 has 13 residues. In germline, CDR1 is MNHEY, CDR2 SVGAGI.

The chain links TRBV27 to TRBJ2-3, with 7 nucleotides matching TRBD1. V gave up 2 bases and J gave up 4 bases; unmatched junction bases: 18. Germline lookup yields CDR1 MNHEY and CDR2 SMNVEV (reference sequence). The CDR3 extends over 19 amino acids. The CDR3 nucleotides are TGTGCCAGCAGTTTACGTTACCCCCGGGACAGATTCCCACCAGATACGCAGTATTTT. This encodes CASSLRYPRDRFPPDTQYF.